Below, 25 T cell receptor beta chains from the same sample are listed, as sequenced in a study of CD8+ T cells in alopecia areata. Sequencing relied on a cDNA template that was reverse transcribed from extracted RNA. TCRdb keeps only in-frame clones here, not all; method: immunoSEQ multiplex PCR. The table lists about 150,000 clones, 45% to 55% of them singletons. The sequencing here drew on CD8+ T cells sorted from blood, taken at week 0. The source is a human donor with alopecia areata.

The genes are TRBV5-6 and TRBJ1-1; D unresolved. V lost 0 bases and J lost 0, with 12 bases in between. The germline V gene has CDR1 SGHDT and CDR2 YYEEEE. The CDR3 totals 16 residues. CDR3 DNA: TGTGCCAGCAGCTTGGCCGGACGTCGAATGAACACTGAAGCTTTCTTT. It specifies CASSLAGRRMNTEAFF.

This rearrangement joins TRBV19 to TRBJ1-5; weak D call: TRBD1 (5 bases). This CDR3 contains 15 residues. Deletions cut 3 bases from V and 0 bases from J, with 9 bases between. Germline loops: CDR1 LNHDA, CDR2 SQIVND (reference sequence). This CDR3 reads CASSMSGTSNQPQHF. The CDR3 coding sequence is TGTGCCAGTAGTATGTCAGGGACTAGCAATCAGCCCCAGCATTTT.

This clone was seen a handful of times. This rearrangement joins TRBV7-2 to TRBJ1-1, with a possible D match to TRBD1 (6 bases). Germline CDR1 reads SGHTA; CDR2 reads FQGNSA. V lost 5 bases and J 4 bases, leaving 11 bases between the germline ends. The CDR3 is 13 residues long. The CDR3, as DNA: TGTGCCAGCAGCATACAGGGTGGCACTGAAGCTTTCTTT. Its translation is CASSIQGGTEAFF.

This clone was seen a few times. In nucleotides, the CDR3 is TGTGCCAGCACCTCAACAGGGATCTATGGCTACACCTTC. This encodes CASTSTGIYGYTF. This chain uses TRBV9 with TRBJ1-2, with D tentatively TRBD1 (6 bases). CDR3 length: 13 residues. The V end was cut by 6 bases, the J end by 4 bases, with 13 bases between. CDR1 and CDR2 from the germline V gene are SGDLS and YYNGEE.

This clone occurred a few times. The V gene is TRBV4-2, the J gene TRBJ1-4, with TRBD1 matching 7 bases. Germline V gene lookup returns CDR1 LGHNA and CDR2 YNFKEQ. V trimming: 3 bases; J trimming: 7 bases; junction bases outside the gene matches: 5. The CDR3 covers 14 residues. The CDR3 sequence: CASSQQGGGEKLFF. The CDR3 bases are TGTGCCAGCAGCCAGCAGGGGGGCGGTGAAAAACTGTTTTTT.

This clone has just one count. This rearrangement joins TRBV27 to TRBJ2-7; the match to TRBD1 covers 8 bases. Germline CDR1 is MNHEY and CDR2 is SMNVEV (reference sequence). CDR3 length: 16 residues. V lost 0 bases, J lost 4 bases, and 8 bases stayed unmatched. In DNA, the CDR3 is TGTGCCAGCAGTTTATCTTACAGGGGGTGGGATTACGAGCAGTACTTC. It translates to CASSLSYRGWDYEQYF.

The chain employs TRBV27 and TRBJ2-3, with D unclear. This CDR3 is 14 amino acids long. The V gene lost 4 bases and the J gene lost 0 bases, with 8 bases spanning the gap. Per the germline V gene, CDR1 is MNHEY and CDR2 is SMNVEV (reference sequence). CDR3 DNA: TGTGCCAGCAGTTACGCAATGAGCACAGATACGCAGTATTTT. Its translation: CASSYAMSTDTQYF.

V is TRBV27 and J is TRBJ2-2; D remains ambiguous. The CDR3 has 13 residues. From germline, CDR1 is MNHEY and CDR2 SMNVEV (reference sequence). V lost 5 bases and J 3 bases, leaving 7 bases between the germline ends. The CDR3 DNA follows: TGTGCCAGCAGTCCGCGACACACCGGGGAGCTGTTTTTT. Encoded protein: CASSPRHTGELFF.

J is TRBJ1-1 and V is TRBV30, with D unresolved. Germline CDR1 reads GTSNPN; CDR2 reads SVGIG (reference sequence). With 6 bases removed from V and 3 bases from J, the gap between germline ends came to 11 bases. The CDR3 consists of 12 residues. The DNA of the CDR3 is TGTGCCTGCCCTAGAGGAGACACTGAAGCTTTCTTT. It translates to CACPRGDTEAFF.

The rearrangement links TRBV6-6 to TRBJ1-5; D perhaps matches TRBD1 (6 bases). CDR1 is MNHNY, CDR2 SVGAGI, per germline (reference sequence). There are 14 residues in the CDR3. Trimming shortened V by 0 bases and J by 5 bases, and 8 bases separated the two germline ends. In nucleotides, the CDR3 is TGTGCCAGCAGTTACTCTGAGGGGGATCAGCCCCAGCATTTT. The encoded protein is CASSYSEGDQPQHF.

The CDR3: CASSLTGVSPLHF. The CDR3 nucleotides read TGTGCCAGCAGCTTAACAGGGGTCTCACCCCTCCACTTT. The chain employs TRBV7-6 and TRBJ1-6, with 7 bases aligning to TRBD1. The V gene's germline CDR1 is SGHVS and CDR2 FNYEAQ. V was clipped by 2 bases and J by 10 bases; unmatched bases: 2. This CDR3 region has 13 residues.

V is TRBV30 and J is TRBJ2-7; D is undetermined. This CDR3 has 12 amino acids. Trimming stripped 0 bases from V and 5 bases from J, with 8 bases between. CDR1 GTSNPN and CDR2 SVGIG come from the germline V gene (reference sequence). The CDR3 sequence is CAWSVGPHEQYF. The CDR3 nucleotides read TGTGCCTGGAGTGTAGGCCCGCACGAGCAGTACTTC. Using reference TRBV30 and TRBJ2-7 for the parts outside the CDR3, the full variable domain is SQTIHQWPATLVQPVGSPLSLECTVEGTSNPNLYWYRQAAGRGLQLLFYSVGIGQISSEVPQNLSASRPQDRQFILSSKKLLLSDSGFYLCAWSVGPHEQYFGPGTRLTVT.

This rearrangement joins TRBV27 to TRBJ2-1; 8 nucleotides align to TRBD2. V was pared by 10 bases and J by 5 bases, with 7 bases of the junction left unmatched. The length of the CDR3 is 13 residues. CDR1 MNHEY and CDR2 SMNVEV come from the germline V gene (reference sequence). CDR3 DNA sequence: TGTGCCACCTGGCGGGGGGTAAACAATGAGCAGTTCTTC. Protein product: CATWRGVNNEQFF.

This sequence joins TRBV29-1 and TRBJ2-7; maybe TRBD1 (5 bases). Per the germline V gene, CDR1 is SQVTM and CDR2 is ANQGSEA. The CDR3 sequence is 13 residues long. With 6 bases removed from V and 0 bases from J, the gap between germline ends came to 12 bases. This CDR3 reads CSVLTESSYEQYF. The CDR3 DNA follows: TGCAGCGTCCTGACAGAAAGCTCCTACGAGCAGTACTTC.

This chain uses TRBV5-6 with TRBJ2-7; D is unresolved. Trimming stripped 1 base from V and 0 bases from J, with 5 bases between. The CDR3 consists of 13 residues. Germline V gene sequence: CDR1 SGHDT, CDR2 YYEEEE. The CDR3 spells CASSLFSSYEQYF. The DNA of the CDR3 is TGTGCCAGCAGCTTGTTTTCCTCCTACGAGCAGTACTTC.

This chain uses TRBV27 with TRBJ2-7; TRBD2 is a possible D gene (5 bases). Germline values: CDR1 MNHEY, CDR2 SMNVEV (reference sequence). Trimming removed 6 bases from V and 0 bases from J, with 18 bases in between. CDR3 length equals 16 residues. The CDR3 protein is CASSPPSGKSSYEQYF. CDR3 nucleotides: TGTGCCAGCAGCCCGCCGTCGGGGAAAAGCTCCTACGAGCAGTACTTC.

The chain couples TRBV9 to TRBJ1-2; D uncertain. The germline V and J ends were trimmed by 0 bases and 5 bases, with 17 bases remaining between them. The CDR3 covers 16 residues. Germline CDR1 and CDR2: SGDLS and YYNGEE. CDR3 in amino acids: CASSVGGTTLTYGYTF. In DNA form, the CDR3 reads TGTGCCAGCAGCGTAGGGGGTACGACTTTAACATATGGCTACACCTTC. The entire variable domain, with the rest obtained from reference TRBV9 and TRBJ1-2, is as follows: DSGVTQTPKHLITATGQRVTLRCSPRSGDLSVYWYQQSLDQGLQFLIQYYNGEERAKGNILERFSAQQFPDLHSELNLSSLELGDSALYFCASSVGGTTLTYGYTFGSGTRLTVV.

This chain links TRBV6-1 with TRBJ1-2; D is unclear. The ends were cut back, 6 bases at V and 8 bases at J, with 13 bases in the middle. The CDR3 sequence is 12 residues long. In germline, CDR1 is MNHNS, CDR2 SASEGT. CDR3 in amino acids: CASRTFSEGYTF. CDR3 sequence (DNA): TGTGCCAGCAGGACATTTTCGGAGGGCTACACCTTC.

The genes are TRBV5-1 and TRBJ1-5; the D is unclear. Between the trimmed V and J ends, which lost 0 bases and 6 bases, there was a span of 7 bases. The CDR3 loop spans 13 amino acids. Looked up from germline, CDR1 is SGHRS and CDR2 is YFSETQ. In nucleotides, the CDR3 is TGCGCCAGCAGCTTGGCGGTCGGTCAGCCCCAGCATTTT. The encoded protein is CASSLAVGQPQHF.

The CDR3 region is CASSLNLRSPLHF. CDR3 nucleotide sequence: TGTGCCAGCAGTTTAAATTTACGTTCACCCCTCCACTTT. V usage is TRBV27 and J usage is TRBJ1-6; D gene uncertain. This CDR3 spans 13 amino acids. The germline gives CDR1 MNHEY, CDR2 SMNVEV (reference sequence). V was pared by 2 bases and J by 9 bases, with 8 bases between.

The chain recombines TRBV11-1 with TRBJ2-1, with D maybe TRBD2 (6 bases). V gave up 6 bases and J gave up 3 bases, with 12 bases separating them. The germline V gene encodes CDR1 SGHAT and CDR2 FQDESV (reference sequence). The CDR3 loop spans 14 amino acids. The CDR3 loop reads CASSVAELYNEQFF. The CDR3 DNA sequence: TGTGCCAGCAGTGTAGCGGAGCTCTACAATGAGCAGTTCTTC.

The CDR3 coding sequence is TGTGCCAGCAGCGACCCTGAAGACAGGTCAACTCATGGCTACACCTTC. Translation gives CASSDPEDRSTHGYTF. The chain recombines TRBV5-6 with TRBJ1-2; D is possibly TRBD1 (6 bases). V was shortened by 4 bases and J by 6 bases, with 22 bases between the two germline ends. This CDR3 contains 16 residues. CDR1 is SGHDT, CDR2 YYEEEE, per germline. Looking up the rest from reference TRBV5-6 and TRBJ1-2 gives the full variable domain: DAGVTQSPTHLIKTRGQQVTLRCSPKSGHDTVSWYQQALGQGPQFIFQYYEEEERQRGNFPDRFSGHQFPNYSSELNVNALLLGDSALYLCASSDPEDRSTHGYTFGSGTRLTVV.

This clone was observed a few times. The CDR3 spells CASSEGYQTAETDTQYF. The CDR3 region has the DNA TGTGCCAGCAGTGAAGGGTACCAGACAGCCGAGACAGATACGCAGTATTTT. The chain recombines TRBV2 with TRBJ2-3, with a weak D call TRBD1 (5 bases). The CDR3 spans 17 residues. The germline CDR1 and CDR2 sequences are SNHLY and FYNNEI. The V and J ends lost 1 base and 3 bases respectively, with 17 bases between them.

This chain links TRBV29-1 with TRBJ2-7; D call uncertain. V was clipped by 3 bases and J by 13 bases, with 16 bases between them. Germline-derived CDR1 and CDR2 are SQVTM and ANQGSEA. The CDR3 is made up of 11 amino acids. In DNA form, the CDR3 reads TGCAGCGTTGATGCCGGAAACCGTCACTACTTC. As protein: CSVDAGNRHYF.

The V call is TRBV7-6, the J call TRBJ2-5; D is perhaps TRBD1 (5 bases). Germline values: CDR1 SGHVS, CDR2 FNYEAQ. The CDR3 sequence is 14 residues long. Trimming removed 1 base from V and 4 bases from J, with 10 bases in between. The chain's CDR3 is CASSLDRKGETQYF. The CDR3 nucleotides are TGTGCCAGCAGCTTAGACAGGAAGGGAGAGACCCAGTACTTC.